These 25 T cell receptor beta chains were all obtained from the same sample, sequenced in a study of Ad26.COV2.S vaccination and SARS-CoV-2 variants. Produced via immunoSEQ multiplex PCR; TCRdb's table is partial and in-frame only. The sample includes around 350,000 clones, roughly 81% of them seen just once. Treatment meaning: some 19 received Ad26.COV2.S at low or high dose, single or two shots; roughly five received placebo; per-sample allocation not given. Specimens were obtained on day 63 following the first vaccine or placebo injection. The starting material was peripheral blood, obtained in a trial of Ad26.COV2.S vaccine versus placebo. The receptors stem from a person between 18 and 65 years old who received the Ad26.COV2.S COVID-19 vaccine or a placebo.

This clone was seen once. The chain is built from TRBV6-5 and TRBJ2-3; tentatively, D is TRBD2 (6 bases). The CDR3 has 13 amino acids. V lost 5 bases, J lost 5 bases, and 11 bases lay in between. Germline CDR1 and CDR2: MNHEY and SVGAGI. In DNA, the CDR3 is TGTGCCAGCAGTCGGACTACTCAAGATACGCAGTATTTT. Translation gives CASSRTTQDTQYF.

The chain carries TRBV11-2 and TRBJ2-6, with 10 bases matching TRBD1. The V and J ends lost 5 bases and 2 bases, in that order; junction bases with no gene match: 3. Germline CDR1 is SGHAT and CDR2 is FQNNGV. The CDR3 is 16 residues long. The CDR3 loop is CASSRTGGTGANVLTF. The CDR3, as DNA: TGTGCCAGCAGCCGGACAGGGGGTACTGGGGCCAACGTCCTGACTTTC.

This chain connects TRBV28 to TRBJ2-1; the match to TRBD2 covers 10 bases. The trim removed 2 bases at V and 12 bases at J, leaving 7 bases unmatched. The germline CDR1 and CDR2 sequences are MDHEN and SYDVKM. CDR3 size: 14 residues. The DNA of the CDR3 is TGTGCCAGCAGTTTACTAGCGGGAGCTTCTGTGCAGTTCTTC. Translated, it gives CASSLLAGASVQFF.

The rearrangement links TRBV12-3 or TRBV12-4 to TRBJ2-6; no firm D call. The CDR3 consists of 13 residues. V lost 4 bases and J 0 bases, leaving 1 base between the germline ends. The CDR3 protein is CASSYSGANVLTF. CDR3 DNA: TGTGCCAGCAGTTACTCTGGGGCCAACGTCCTGACTTTC.

The chain carries TRBV28 and TRBJ2-7; TRBD2 matches at 10 bases. The CDR3 contains 15 residues. With 5 bases clipped from V and 7 bases from J, the junction kept 11 bases outside the gene matches. Germline V gene data show CDR1 as MDHEN and CDR2 as SYDVKM. The CDR3 DNA reads as TGTGCCAGCAGTCCAGCTCCTAGCGGGAGCTTTGAGCAGTACTTC. It is translated as CASSPAPSGSFEQYF.

V usage is TRBV9 and J usage is TRBJ2-1, with 7 bases identical to TRBD1. The germline V gene encodes CDR1 SGDLS and CDR2 YYNGEE. The CDR3 runs 16 residues. Unmatched junction bases numbered 13, after V lost 4 bases and J lost 6 bases. The CDR3 DNA follows: TGTGCCAGCAGCTCCCGTCCAGGGGGTTTTTCCAATGAGCAGTTCTTC. It is translated as CASSSRPGGFSNEQFF.

This chain links TRBV30 with TRBJ1-2, with no clear D. Germline-derived CDR1 and CDR2 are GTSNPN and SVGIG (reference sequence). The V end was cut by 2 bases, the J end by 7 bases, with 8 bases between. The CDR3 length is 11 residues. The CDR3 DNA follows: TGTGCCTGGAGTCCGGGTTCTGGCTACACCTTC. Protein: CAWSPGSGYTF. The full variable domain, its missing parts supplied by reference TRBV30 and TRBJ1-2, is SQTIHQWPATLVQPVGSPLSLECTVEGTSNPNLYWYRQAAGRGLQLLFYSVGIGQISSEVPQNLSASRPQDRQFILSSKKLLLSDSGFYLCAWSPGSGYTFGSGTRLTVV.

This rearrangement joins TRBV9 to TRBJ2-7; unclear D gene. CDR3 length: 12 residues. The V end was cut by 0 bases, the J end by 7 bases, with 8 bases between. Germline loops: CDR1 SGDLS, CDR2 YYNGEE. The CDR3 DNA reads as TGTGCCAGCAGCGTAGAGGCTGGGGAGCAGTACTTC. The encoded protein is CASSVEAGEQYF.

The chain carries TRBV6-6 and TRBJ1-5; 7 nucleotides match TRBD1. Germline values: CDR1 MNHNY, CDR2 SVGAGI (reference sequence). This CDR3 comprises 15 residues. V dropped 6 bases and J dropped 2; count of bases not matched to a gene: 7. CDR3 sequence (DNA): TGTGCCAGCAGGACCGACAGGGTGGGCAATCAGCCCCAGCATTTT. Translated: CASRTDRVGNQPQHF.

This chain joins TRBV5-1 and TRBJ2-7, with TRBD1 matching over 8 bases. The CDR3 spans 15 residues. Looked up from germline, CDR1 is SGHRS and CDR2 is YFSETQ. V lost 4 bases and J lost 1; bases outside the gene matches: 7. The CDR3 DNA reads TGCGCCAGCAGCCCCAGGGGGCTCTCATCCTACGAGCAGTACTTC. Amino acid sequence: CASSPRGLSSYEQYF.

J is TRBJ1-1 and V is TRBV4-1, with TRBD1 matching over 7 bases. V trimming: 3 bases; J trimming: 0 bases; junction bases outside the gene matches: 4. Germline CDR1 reads MGHRA; CDR2 reads YSYEKL. This CDR3 comprises 15 residues. CDR3 nucleotides: TGCGCCAGCAGCCAGTTTACAGGGGTGAACACTGAAGCTTTCTTT. Amino acid sequence: CASSQFTGVNTEAFF.

The chain combines TRBV7-2 with TRBJ2-3; 13 positions match TRBD2. This CDR3 spans 17 amino acids. V trimming: 4 bases; J trimming: 4 bases; junction bases outside the gene matches: 8. Germline V gene sequence: CDR1 SGHTA, CDR2 FQGNSA. The CDR3 is CASSSTRTSGSADTQYF. In DNA, the CDR3 is TGTGCCAGCAGCTCCACCCGGACTAGCGGGAGTGCAGATACGCAGTATTTT. Supplemented by reference TRBV7-2 and TRBJ2-3, the full variable domain reads GAGVSQSPSNKVTEKGKDVELRCDPISGHTALYWYRQSLGQGLEFLIYFQGNSAPDKSGLPSDRFSAERTGGSVSTLTIQRTQQEDSAVYLCASSSTRTSGSADTQYFGPGTRLTVL.

This clone came up many times. This rearrangement joins TRBV24-1 to TRBJ2-2; TRBD1 is a possible D gene (6 bases). CDR3 size: 14 residues. V was pared by 5 bases and J by 4 bases, with 10 bases between. Germline CDR1 is KGHDR and CDR2 is SFDVKD. CDR3: CATSVDRVTGELFF. CDR3 in DNA: TGTGCCACCAGTGTGGACAGAGTCACCGGGGAGCTGTTTTTT.

A few counts support this clone. This sequence joins TRBV7-6 and TRBJ1-1; tentative D call: TRBD1 (6 bases). CDR1 and CDR2 (germline): SGHVS, FNYEAQ. The CDR3 consists of 13 residues. V was shortened by 4 bases and J by 10 bases, with 16 bases between the two germline ends. CDR3 sequence (DNA): TGTGCCAGCAGCTCCTTCGGGGGGCGAGGAGCTTTCTTT. It encodes CASSSFGGRGAFF.

The gene calls are TRBV4-1 and TRBJ2-7; TRBD1 agrees at 7 bases. The CDR3 covers 16 residues. The germline CDR1 and CDR2 sequences are MGHRA and YSYEKL. With V trimmed by 2 bases and J by 0 bases, 7 bases remained unmatched. As DNA, the CDR3 is TGCGCCAGCAGCCAACCCGGGACAGCCAGCTCCTACGAGCAGTACTTC. Translated, it gives CASSQPGTASSYEQYF.

V usage is TRBV4-1 and J usage is TRBJ2-2; tentative D call: TRBD1 (5 bases). The length of the CDR3 is 16 residues. Germline loops: CDR1 MGHRA, CDR2 YSYEKL. Trimming shortened V by 2 bases and J by 2 bases, and 12 bases separated the two germline ends. The CDR3 spells CASSQLGALNTGELFF. In nucleotides, the CDR3 is TGCGCCAGCAGCCAATTAGGGGCACTTAACACCGGGGAGCTGTTTTTT.

The rearrangement links TRBV3-1 (or the pseudogene TRBV3-2) to TRBJ2-1; no clear D gene. The CDR3 covers 15 residues. Germline CDR1 is LGHDT and CDR2 is YNNKEL (reference sequence). V lost 0 bases and J 7 bases, leaving 13 bases between the germline ends. DNA of the CDR3: TGTGCCAGCAGCCAAGATGCCCGATTCGTGAATGAGCAGTTCTTC. Translating gives CASSQDARFVNEQFF.

This rearrangement joins TRBV6-5 to TRBJ2-2; 7 bases fit TRBD1. Germline CDR1 and CDR2: MNHEY and SVGAGI. The trim removed 8 bases at V and 4 bases at J, leaving 7 bases unmatched. There are 14 residues in the CDR3. The CDR3 DNA sequence: TGTGCCAGCCAAGACAGGGCCGTCACCGGGGAGCTGTTTTTT. The encoded protein is CASQDRAVTGELFF.

The chain carries TRBV5-1 and TRBJ1-2; 9 bases agree with TRBD1. The CDR3 is made up of 16 amino acids. The ends lost 0 bases at V and 4 bases at J; junction bases unmatched: 7. Germline V lookup: CDR1 SGHRS, CDR2 YFSETQ. The CDR3 loop is CASSLEGRQGGYGYTF. For the CDR3, the DNA is TGCGCCAGCAGCTTGGAGGGGAGACAGGGGGGCTATGGCTACACCTTC.

The chain carries TRBV5-4 and TRBJ2-3; 7 bases align to TRBD1. The CDR3 has 14 residues. The J segment lost 1 base and the V segment lost 4 bases, leaving 3 bases of the junction unmatched. From germline, CDR1 is SGHNT and CDR2 YYREEE (reference sequence). CDR3 sequence (DNA): TGTGCCAGCAGCAGCGGACAGGGCACAGATACGCAGTATTTT. Its protein is CASSSGQGTDTQYF.

The genes are TRBV5-6 and TRBJ2-5, with D possibly being TRBD2 (5 bases). CDR3 length equals 12 residues. V shed 6 bases and J shed 1 base, with 7 bases lying between them. Germline values: CDR1 SGHDT, CDR2 YYEEEE. The CDR3: CASMRAQETQYF. In nucleotides, the CDR3 is TGTGCCAGCATGCGGGCCCAAGAGACCCAGTACTTC.

The rearrangement joins TRBV11-2 to TRBJ1-6; 8 bases fit TRBD1. V was pared by 5 bases and J by 9 bases, with 12 bases of the junction left unmatched. This CDR3 is 16 amino acids long. Germline V gene data show CDR1 as SGHAT and CDR2 as FQNNGV. CDR3 amino acids: CASSGGRGRVSSPLHF. For the CDR3, the DNA is TGTGCCAGCAGCGGGGGCAGGGGGCGCGTTAGTTCACCCCTCCACTTT.

This clone was recorded only once. CDR3 nucleotide sequence: TGCGCCAGCAGCCAGACCAGGGGGGGATCCAACTATGGCTACACCTTC. The encoded protein is CASSQTRGGSNYGYTF. The J gene is TRBJ1-2, the V gene TRBV4-3; 7 bases fit TRBD1. J lost 2 bases, V lost 3 bases, and 9 bases had no gene match. The CDR3 contains 16 residues. CDR1 and CDR2 from the germline V gene are LGHNA and YSLEER.

J is TRBJ1-5 and V is TRBV4-1; no definite D call. There are 14 residues in the CDR3. Trimming took off 0 bases at V and 10 bases at J, with 13 bases between the two ends. CDR1 MGHRA and CDR2 YSYEKL come from the germline V gene. The CDR3 sequence is CASSQDATNLPQHF. The CDR3 nucleotides read TGCGCCAGCAGCCAAGACGCGACAAACCTCCCCCAGCATTTT.

This chain connects TRBV3-1 (or the pseudogene TRBV3-2) to TRBJ2-7; D is ambiguous. Between the trimmed V and J ends, which lost 2 bases and 2 bases, there was a span of 4 bases. The CDR3 sequence is 12 residues long. Germline V lookup: CDR1 LGHDT, CDR2 YNNKEL (reference sequence). The DNA for the CDR3 is TGTGCCAGCAGCCAATTGGCCTACGAGCAGTACTTC. It encodes CASSQLAYEQYF.